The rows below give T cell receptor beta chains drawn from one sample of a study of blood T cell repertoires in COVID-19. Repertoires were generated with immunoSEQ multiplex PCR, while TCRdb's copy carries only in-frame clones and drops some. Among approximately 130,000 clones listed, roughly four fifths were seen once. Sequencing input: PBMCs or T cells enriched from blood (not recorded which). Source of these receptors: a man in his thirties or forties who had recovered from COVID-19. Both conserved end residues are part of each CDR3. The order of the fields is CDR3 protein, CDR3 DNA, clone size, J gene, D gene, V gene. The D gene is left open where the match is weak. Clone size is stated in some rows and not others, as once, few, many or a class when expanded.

CDR3: CASSQAGTSLGNTIYF
DNA: TGCGCCAGCAGCCAAGCAGGGACAAGCCTAGGAAACACCATATATTTT
size: few
J: TRBJ1-3
D: .
V: TRBV4-1

CDR3: CASRPRESYGYTF
DNA: TGTGCCAGCAGGCCTCGTGAGTCGTATGGCTACACCTTC
size: .
J: TRBJ1-2
D: .
V: TRBV12-3/TRBV12-4

CDR3: CATSDWATDTQYF
DNA: TGTGCCACCAGTGATTGGGCGACAGATACGCAGTATTTT
size: .
J: TRBJ2-3
D: .
V: TRBV24-1

CDR3: CASSAGMLVNEQYF
DNA: TGTGCCAGCAGTGCAGGGATGCTGGTTAACGAGCAGTACTTC
size: .
J: TRBJ2-7
D: .
V: TRBV25-1

CDR3: CASSADWQEQYF
DNA: TGTGCCAGCAGTGCGGACTGGCAGGAGCAGTACTTC
size: .
J: TRBJ2-7
D: .
V: TRBV12-3/TRBV12-4

CDR3: CATSRDTGGGVDTQYF
DNA: TGTGCCACCAGCAGAGATACGGGAGGCGGGGTAGATACGCAGTATTTT
size: .
J: TRBJ2-3
D: TRBD2
V: TRBV15

CDR3: CASRPQGKNEKLFF
DNA: TGTGCCAGCAGGCCACAGGGAAAAAATGAAAAACTGTTTTTT
size: .
J: TRBJ1-4
D: .
V: TRBV7-2

CDR3: CAIRTDLNGYTF
DNA: TGTGCCATACGGACAGACCTTAATGGCTACACCTTC
size: .
J: TRBJ1-2
D: .
V: TRBV7-9

CDR3: CASRGTGGNQPQHF
DNA: TGTGCCAGCAGGGGGACAGGGGGCAATCAGCCCCAGCATTTT
size: .
J: TRBJ1-5
D: TRBD1
V: TRBV2

CDR3: CASSRTGTAQRVTDTQYF
DNA: TGCGCCAGCAGCCGAACTGGGACAGCCCAAAGAGTCACAGATACGCAGTATTTT
size: .
J: TRBJ2-3
D: TRBD1
V: TRBV4-1

CDR3: CASSPRTATNYGYTF
DNA: TGTGCCAGCAGCCCGAGGACAGCTACCAACTATGGCTACACCTTC
size: few
J: TRBJ1-2
D: .
V: TRBV7-9

CDR3: CASSSQLGLQHEYNEQFF
DNA: TGTGCCAGCAGCTCTCAGTTGGGACTACAGCACGAATACAATGAGCAGTTCTTC
size: .
J: TRBJ2-1
D: TRBD2
V: TRBV5-6

CDR3: CASSLLLAGERTDTQYF
DNA: TGTGCCAGCAGTTTATTGCTAGCGGGAGAAAGGACAGATACGCAGTATTTT
size: .
J: TRBJ2-3
D: TRBD2
V: TRBV27

CDR3: CASSRTEFYEQYF
DNA: TGTGCCAGCAGCCGGACAGAGTTCTACGAGCAGTACTTC
size: few
J: TRBJ2-7
D: .
V: TRBV6-2/TRBV6-3

CDR3: CSGENTGELVF
DNA: TGCAGTGGGGAAAACACCGGGGAGCTGGTTTTT
size: .
J: TRBJ2-2
D: .
V: TRBV20-1

CDR3: CATSDSDRTDNEQFF
DNA: TGTGCCACCAGTGATTCGGACAGGACAGACAATGAGCAGTTCTTC
size: .
J: TRBJ2-1
D: TRBD1
V: TRBV24-1

CDR3: CASSTSSGGPTPNQPQHF
DNA: TGTGCCAGCTCGACGAGTTCGGGGGGCCCAACACCTAATCAGCCCCAGCATTTT
size: .
J: TRBJ1-5
D: .
V: TRBV18

CDR3: CATSRQGDSYNEQFF
DNA: TGTGCCACCAGCAGGCAGGGTGACTCCTACAATGAGCAGTTCTTC
size: once
J: TRBJ2-1
D: .
V: TRBV15

CDR3: CASSGGQYLRANYGYTF
DNA: TGCGCCAGCAGCGGGGGACAGTACCTGCGGGCTAACTATGGCTACACCTTC
size: .
J: TRBJ1-2
D: TRBD1
V: TRBV5-1

CDR3: CASSLVLAGEETQYF
DNA: TGTGCCAGCAGCCTCGTCCTAGCGGGCGAAGAGACCCAGTACTTC
size: .
J: TRBJ2-5
D: TRBD2
V: TRBV7-2

CDR3: CASSPTGVAEAFF
DNA: TGCGCCAGCAGCCCGACAGGGGTGGCTGAAGCTTTCTTT
size: few
J: TRBJ1-1
D: TRBD1
V: TRBV5-1

CDR3: CASSLPEQAHEQFF
DNA: TGTGCCAGCTCACTCCCAGAGCAGGCCCATGAGCAGTTCTTC
size: .
J: TRBJ2-1
D: .
V: TRBV18

CDR3: CSAPEPGQGTNEKLFF
DNA: TGCAGCGCCCCCGAGCCGGGACAGGGTACTAATGAAAAACTGTTTTTT
size: .
J: TRBJ1-4
D: TRBD1
V: TRBV29-1

CDR3: CASSLRGHGYTF
DNA: TGTGCCAGCAGTTTGAGGGGGCATGGCTACACCTTC
size: few
J: TRBJ1-2
D: TRBD1
V: TRBV12-3/TRBV12-4

CDR3: CASSQQGSQETQYF
DNA: TGTGCCAGCTCACAACAGGGCTCCCAAGAGACCCAGTACTTC
size: .
J: TRBJ2-5
D: .
V: TRBV18

CDR3: CSVLVDGEGDTQYF
DNA: TGCAGCGTTTTGGTGGACGGGGAGGGAGATACGCAGTATTTT
size: .
J: TRBJ2-3
D: TRBD2
V: TRBV29-1

CDR3: CASSQAGTGHGELFF
DNA: TGTGCCAGCAGCCAAGCCGGGACAGGCCACGGGGAGCTGTTTTTT
size: .
J: TRBJ2-2
D: TRBD1
V: TRBV3-1/TRBV3-2

CDR3: CASSVGAGVNNEQFF
DNA: TGTGCCAGCAGCGTAGGGGCGGGAGTAAACAATGAGCAGTTCTTC
size: once
J: TRBJ2-1
D: TRBD2
V: TRBV9

CDR3: CASSLRTGGGETQYF
DNA: TGCGCCAGCAGCTTGCGAACAGGGGGCGGGGAGACCCAGTACTTC
size: few
J: TRBJ2-5
D: TRBD1
V: TRBV5-1

CDR3: CASSPLQQLRANTGELFF
DNA: TGTGCCAGTAGTCCCTTACAACAGCTTCGCGCGAACACCGGGGAGCTGTTTTTT
size: .
J: TRBJ2-2
D: .
V: TRBV19

CDR3: CAIRTDLNTEAFF
DNA: TGTGCCATCAGGACAGACCTGAACACTGAAGCTTTCTTT
size: few
J: TRBJ1-1
D: .
V: TRBV10-3

CDR3: CATSVLRQDSGNTIYF
DNA: TGTGCCACCTCCGTTTTAAGACAGGACTCTGGAAACACCATATATTTT
size: .
J: TRBJ1-3
D: .
V: TRBV10-3

CDR3: CASSSGTGPAMRQHF
DNA: TGTGCCAGCAGCTCAGGGACAGGCCCTGCAATGCGCCAGCATTTT
size: .
J: TRBJ1-5
D: TRBD1
V: TRBV7-9